Listed below are T cell receptor beta chains from one sample, sequenced in a study of sequential checkpoint blockade in melanoma. Generated by immunoSEQ multiplex PCR, the TCRdb table keeps only in-frame clones and is missing some. The sample contains 12,000 to 15,000 clones, over 50% of which appear only once. The source material was CD8+ T cells sorted from blood (inferred from file names), sampled from a patient given nivolumab and ipilimumab in sequence. Receptors originate from a human donor with melanoma. CDR3s include the opening cysteine and the closing phenylalanine or tryptophan. The order of the fields is V gene, D gene, J gene, clone size, CDR3 protein, CDR3 DNA. D genes are given only for firm matches. For some rows the clone size is stated as once, few or many, or as a class when expanded; others skip it.

>TRBV9|TRBD1|TRBJ1-1|.
CASSASRTGMSTEAFF
TGTGCCAGCAGCGCTAGCCGGACAGGGATGAGCACTGAAGCTTTCTTT
>TRBV29-1|.|TRBJ2-7|.
CSAVIARYSYEQYF
TGCAGCGCTGTAATAGCGCGATACTCCTACGAGCAGTACTTC
>TRBV11-2|.|TRBJ1-1|.
CASSPAKITEAFF
TGTGCCAGCAGCCCCGCTAAAATCACTGAAGCTTTCTTT
>TRBV13|.|TRBJ2-2|medium-sized
CASSSYTGELFF
TGTGCCAGCAGCTCCTACACCGGGGAGCTGTTTTTT
>TRBV19|.|TRBJ2-3|.
CASSITELAFTDTQYF
TGTGCCAGTAGTATAACGGAACTAGCCTTCACAGATACGCAGTATTTT
>TRBV7-8|TRBD2|TRBJ2-1|.
CASSLSGRDNEQFF
TGTGCCAGCAGCCTTAGCGGGAGGGACAATGAGCAGTTCTTC
>TRBV19|.|TRBJ2-4|.
CASSSTGEDPKNIQYF
TGTGCCAGTAGCTCCACAGGGGAGGATCCCAAAAACATTCAGTACTTC
>TRBV5-3|TRBD2|TRBJ2-7|few
CASSLAPLAGTEQYF
TGTGCCAGCAGCTTGGCACCCCTAGCGGGGACGGAGCAGTACTTC
>TRBV6-1|.|TRBJ2-1|.
CASSEFGLTSDEQFF
TGTGCCAGCAGTGAATTTGGCCTTACGAGCGATGAGCAGTTCTTC
>TRBV5-3|.|TRBJ2-7|.
CASSLGYEQYF
TGTGCCAGCAGCCTCGGCTACGAGCAGTACTTC
>TRBV5-5|.|TRBJ1-2|.
CASSQWSAGLGYTF
TGCGCCAGCAGCCAATGGAGCGCAGGGCTTGGCTACACCTTC
>TRBV27|TRBD2|TRBJ2-7|.
CASSLGLAYEQYF
TGTGCCAGCAGTTTGGGACTAGCGTACGAGCAGTACTTC
>TRBV12-5|.|TRBJ2-7|.
CASGLSPFREQYF
TGTGCTAGTGGTTTGTCCCCTTTTCGGGAGCAGTACTTC
>TRBV4-3|.|TRBJ2-7|.
CASSQAQSTYEQYF
TGCGCCAGCAGCCAAGCGCAGTCCACCTACGAGCAGTACTTC
>TRBV28|.|TRBJ1-1|.
CASSFGQGDTEAFF
TGTGCCAGCAGTTTCGGTCAGGGTGACACTGAAGCTTTCTTT
>TRBV28|.|TRBJ2-7|medium-sized
CASSLRGGAYEQYF
TGTGCCAGCAGTTTGAGAGGGGGGGCTTACGAGCAGTACTTC
>TRBV6-5|.|TRBJ2-1|.
CASSYSSGYNEQFF
TGTGCCAGCAGTTACTCTAGCGGTTACAATGAGCAGTTCTTC
>TRBV2|TRBD1|TRBJ1-6|few
CASSEVSAGGNSPLHF
TGTGCCAGCAGTGAAGTTAGCGCAGGGGGGAACTCACCCCTCCACTTT
>TRBV30|TRBD1|TRBJ2-2|.
CAWSTGDYTGELFF
TGTGCCTGGAGCACAGGGGATTACACCGGGGAGCTGTTTTTT
>TRBV28|TRBD1|TRBJ2-1|.
CASSLRTGRGNGVNEQFF
TGTGCCAGCAGTCTAAGGACAGGGCGGGGTAATGGGGTCAATGAGCAGTTCTTC
>TRBV4-1|.|TRBJ1-1|few
CASSQDQGHTEAFF
TGCGCCAGCAGCCAAGATCAGGGGCACACTGAAGCTTTCTTT
>TRBV5-1|.|TRBJ1-2|.
CASSSGGGSNYSYTF
TGCGCCAGCAGCTCGGGGGGGGGCTCTAACTATAGCTACACCTTC
>TRBV10-3|TRBD1|TRBJ1-2|few
CAISGTGVDYGYTF
TGTGCCATCAGTGGGACAGGGGTCGACTATGGCTACACCTTC
>TRBV28|TRBD1|TRBJ1-1|.
CASKLDRENTEAFF
TGTGCCAGCAAATTGGACAGGGAGAACACTGAAGCTTTCTTT
>TRBV6-6|.|TRBJ2-3|once
CASTNGDTQYF
TGTGCCAGCACCAACGGGGATACGCAGTATTTT
>TRBV4-1|.|TRBJ2-2|.
CASSRYIGENTGELFF
TGCGCCAGCAGCCGATACATAGGGGAGAACACCGGGGAGCTGTTTTTT
>TRBV19|.|TRBJ2-3|few
CASSIAGSTDTQYF
TGTGCCAGTAGTATAGCAGGGTCCACAGATACGCAGTATTTT
>TRBV1|.|TRBJ2-3|.
CTSSHRLAGGYTDTQYF
TGCACCAGCAGCCATCGACTAGCGGGAGGATACACAGATACGCAGTATTTT
>TRBV7-6|.|TRBJ2-7|.
CASSLGGVEQYF
TGTGCCAGCAGCTTAGGAGGCGTCGAGCAGTACTTC
>TRBV2|.|TRBJ1-5|once
CASSFGSTNNQPQHF
TGTGCCAGCAGCTTCGGTTCCACGAACAATCAGCCCCAGCATTTT
>TRBV7-2|.|TRBJ2-7|.
CVSSLVFYEQYF
TGTGTCAGCAGCTTAGTCTTCTACGAGCAGTACTTC
>TRBV28|.|TRBJ1-1|.
CASSLGTEPGRNTEAFF
TGTGCCAGCAGTTTAGGTACAGAACCGGGGAGGAACACTGAAGCTTTCTTT
>TRBV7-2|TRBD1|TRBJ2-2|.
CASSPIRDRAITGELFF
TGTGCCAGCAGCCCCATCCGGGACAGGGCAATCACCGGGGAGCTGTTTTTT
>TRBV6-1|.|TRBJ1-1|few
CASSPTGNTEAFF
TGTGCCAGCAGCCCGACAGGAAACACTGAAGCTTTCTTT
>TRBV28|.|TRBJ2-7|.
CASSRVAEWRASYEQYF
TGTGCCAGCAGTCGGGTCGCAGAGTGGAGGGCGTCCTACGAGCAGTACTTC
>TRBV6-5|.|TRBJ2-7|few
CASRFETGNSYEQYF
TGTGCCAGCCGATTCGAGACAGGAAACTCCTACGAGCAGTACTTC
>TRBV30|.|TRBJ2-5|once
CAGALRETQYF
TGTGCCGGAGCACTTAGAGAGACCCAGTACTTC
>TRBV5-6|TRBD2|TRBJ2-7|few
CASRSGGSYEQYF
TGTGCCAGCAGGTCGGGGGGGTCCTACGAGCAGTACTTC
>TRBV5-4|TRBD1|TRBJ1-2|.
CASSPGAGGPILNYGYTF
TGTGCCAGCAGCCCGGGGGCAGGGGGTCCCATCCTTAACTATGGCTACACCTTC
>TRBV6-1|TRBD1|TRBJ1-4|few
CASSHRGQLGLFF
TGTGCCAGCAGCCACAGGGGCCAGCTAGGACTGTTTTTT
>TRBV7-9|.|TRBJ1-2|.
CASSSPSPIASGYTF
TGTGCCAGCAGCTCCCCGAGTCCTATCGCGTCAGGCTACACCTTC
>TRBV6-1|.|TRBJ2-7|.
CASSEWKEARDEQYF
TGTGCCAGCAGTGAATGGAAGGAGGCTAGGGACGAGCAGTACTTC
>TRBV2|TRBD1|TRBJ2-7|few
CASSERGQGYEQYF
TGTGCCAGCAGTGAAAGGGGACAGGGCTACGAGCAGTACTTC
>TRBV5-1|.|TRBJ2-7|few
CASSFPGYEQYF
TGCGCCAGCAGCTTCCCAGGCTACGAGCAGTACTTC
>TRBV28|.|TRBJ1-2|.
CASSSSGGPYGYTF
TGTGCCAGCAGTTCCTCGGGGGGGCCCTATGGCTACACCTTC
>TRBV6-5|TRBD1|TRBJ1-5|.
CAIARGTGNQPQHF
TGTGCCATCGCCAGGGGGACGGGCAATCAGCCCCAGCATTTT
>TRBV27|TRBD2|TRBJ2-3|.
CASSRGLAGVGTDTQYF
TGTGCCAGCAGCCGGGGACTAGCGGGAGTTGGCACAGATACGCAGTATTTT
>TRBV7-2|.|TRBJ2-1|few
CASSFDRSPSYNEQFF
TGTGCCAGCAGCTTCGATCGGAGCCCCTCCTACAATGAGCAGTTCTTC
>TRBV19|TRBD1|TRBJ2-1|.
CASSIGTGGYNEQFF
TGTGCCAGTAGCATAGGGACAGGGGGATACAATGAGCAGTTCTTC
>TRBV19|.|TRBJ1-1|.
CASRVTASPTNTEAFF
TGTGCCAGTCGAGTGACAGCCAGTCCCACGAACACTGAAGCTTTCTTT
>TRBV4-1|.|TRBJ2-3|.
CASSQGAGPAPDTQYF
TGCGCCAGCAGCCAAGGTGCGGGGCCTGCCCCAGATACGCAGTATTTT